This T cell receptor (beta chain) was obtained from a study of CXCR3-negative and CXCR3-positive naive CD8 T cells. Findings and limits, study-wide: Diversity ran similarly high across both naive subsets but far lower in memory CD8+ cells. Memory cells diverged, while naive CXCR3-positive and CXCR3-negative cells had similar TRBV-TRBJ usage.

Researchers prepared the TRB cDNA libraries using 5' RACE with UMI labels. After re-calling the 5' RACE reads, TCRdb lists one entry per CDR3 protein, DNA absent. The listing contains under 70,000 distinct CDR3 sequences. In regard to this clonotype: Antigen unknown.

What was sequenced was memory CD8+ T cells from blood. This clonotype originated in a human donor in good health. Some clones in this sample may be carry-over from other donors' samples.

CDR3 residues: CASSPPGTFANTGELFF. J is TRBJ2-2 and V is TRBV7-9; TCRdb designates TRBD1, a call that cannot be tested without DNA. The length of the CDR3 is 17 residues. The germline gives CDR1 SEHNR, CDR2 FQNEAQ (reference sequence).